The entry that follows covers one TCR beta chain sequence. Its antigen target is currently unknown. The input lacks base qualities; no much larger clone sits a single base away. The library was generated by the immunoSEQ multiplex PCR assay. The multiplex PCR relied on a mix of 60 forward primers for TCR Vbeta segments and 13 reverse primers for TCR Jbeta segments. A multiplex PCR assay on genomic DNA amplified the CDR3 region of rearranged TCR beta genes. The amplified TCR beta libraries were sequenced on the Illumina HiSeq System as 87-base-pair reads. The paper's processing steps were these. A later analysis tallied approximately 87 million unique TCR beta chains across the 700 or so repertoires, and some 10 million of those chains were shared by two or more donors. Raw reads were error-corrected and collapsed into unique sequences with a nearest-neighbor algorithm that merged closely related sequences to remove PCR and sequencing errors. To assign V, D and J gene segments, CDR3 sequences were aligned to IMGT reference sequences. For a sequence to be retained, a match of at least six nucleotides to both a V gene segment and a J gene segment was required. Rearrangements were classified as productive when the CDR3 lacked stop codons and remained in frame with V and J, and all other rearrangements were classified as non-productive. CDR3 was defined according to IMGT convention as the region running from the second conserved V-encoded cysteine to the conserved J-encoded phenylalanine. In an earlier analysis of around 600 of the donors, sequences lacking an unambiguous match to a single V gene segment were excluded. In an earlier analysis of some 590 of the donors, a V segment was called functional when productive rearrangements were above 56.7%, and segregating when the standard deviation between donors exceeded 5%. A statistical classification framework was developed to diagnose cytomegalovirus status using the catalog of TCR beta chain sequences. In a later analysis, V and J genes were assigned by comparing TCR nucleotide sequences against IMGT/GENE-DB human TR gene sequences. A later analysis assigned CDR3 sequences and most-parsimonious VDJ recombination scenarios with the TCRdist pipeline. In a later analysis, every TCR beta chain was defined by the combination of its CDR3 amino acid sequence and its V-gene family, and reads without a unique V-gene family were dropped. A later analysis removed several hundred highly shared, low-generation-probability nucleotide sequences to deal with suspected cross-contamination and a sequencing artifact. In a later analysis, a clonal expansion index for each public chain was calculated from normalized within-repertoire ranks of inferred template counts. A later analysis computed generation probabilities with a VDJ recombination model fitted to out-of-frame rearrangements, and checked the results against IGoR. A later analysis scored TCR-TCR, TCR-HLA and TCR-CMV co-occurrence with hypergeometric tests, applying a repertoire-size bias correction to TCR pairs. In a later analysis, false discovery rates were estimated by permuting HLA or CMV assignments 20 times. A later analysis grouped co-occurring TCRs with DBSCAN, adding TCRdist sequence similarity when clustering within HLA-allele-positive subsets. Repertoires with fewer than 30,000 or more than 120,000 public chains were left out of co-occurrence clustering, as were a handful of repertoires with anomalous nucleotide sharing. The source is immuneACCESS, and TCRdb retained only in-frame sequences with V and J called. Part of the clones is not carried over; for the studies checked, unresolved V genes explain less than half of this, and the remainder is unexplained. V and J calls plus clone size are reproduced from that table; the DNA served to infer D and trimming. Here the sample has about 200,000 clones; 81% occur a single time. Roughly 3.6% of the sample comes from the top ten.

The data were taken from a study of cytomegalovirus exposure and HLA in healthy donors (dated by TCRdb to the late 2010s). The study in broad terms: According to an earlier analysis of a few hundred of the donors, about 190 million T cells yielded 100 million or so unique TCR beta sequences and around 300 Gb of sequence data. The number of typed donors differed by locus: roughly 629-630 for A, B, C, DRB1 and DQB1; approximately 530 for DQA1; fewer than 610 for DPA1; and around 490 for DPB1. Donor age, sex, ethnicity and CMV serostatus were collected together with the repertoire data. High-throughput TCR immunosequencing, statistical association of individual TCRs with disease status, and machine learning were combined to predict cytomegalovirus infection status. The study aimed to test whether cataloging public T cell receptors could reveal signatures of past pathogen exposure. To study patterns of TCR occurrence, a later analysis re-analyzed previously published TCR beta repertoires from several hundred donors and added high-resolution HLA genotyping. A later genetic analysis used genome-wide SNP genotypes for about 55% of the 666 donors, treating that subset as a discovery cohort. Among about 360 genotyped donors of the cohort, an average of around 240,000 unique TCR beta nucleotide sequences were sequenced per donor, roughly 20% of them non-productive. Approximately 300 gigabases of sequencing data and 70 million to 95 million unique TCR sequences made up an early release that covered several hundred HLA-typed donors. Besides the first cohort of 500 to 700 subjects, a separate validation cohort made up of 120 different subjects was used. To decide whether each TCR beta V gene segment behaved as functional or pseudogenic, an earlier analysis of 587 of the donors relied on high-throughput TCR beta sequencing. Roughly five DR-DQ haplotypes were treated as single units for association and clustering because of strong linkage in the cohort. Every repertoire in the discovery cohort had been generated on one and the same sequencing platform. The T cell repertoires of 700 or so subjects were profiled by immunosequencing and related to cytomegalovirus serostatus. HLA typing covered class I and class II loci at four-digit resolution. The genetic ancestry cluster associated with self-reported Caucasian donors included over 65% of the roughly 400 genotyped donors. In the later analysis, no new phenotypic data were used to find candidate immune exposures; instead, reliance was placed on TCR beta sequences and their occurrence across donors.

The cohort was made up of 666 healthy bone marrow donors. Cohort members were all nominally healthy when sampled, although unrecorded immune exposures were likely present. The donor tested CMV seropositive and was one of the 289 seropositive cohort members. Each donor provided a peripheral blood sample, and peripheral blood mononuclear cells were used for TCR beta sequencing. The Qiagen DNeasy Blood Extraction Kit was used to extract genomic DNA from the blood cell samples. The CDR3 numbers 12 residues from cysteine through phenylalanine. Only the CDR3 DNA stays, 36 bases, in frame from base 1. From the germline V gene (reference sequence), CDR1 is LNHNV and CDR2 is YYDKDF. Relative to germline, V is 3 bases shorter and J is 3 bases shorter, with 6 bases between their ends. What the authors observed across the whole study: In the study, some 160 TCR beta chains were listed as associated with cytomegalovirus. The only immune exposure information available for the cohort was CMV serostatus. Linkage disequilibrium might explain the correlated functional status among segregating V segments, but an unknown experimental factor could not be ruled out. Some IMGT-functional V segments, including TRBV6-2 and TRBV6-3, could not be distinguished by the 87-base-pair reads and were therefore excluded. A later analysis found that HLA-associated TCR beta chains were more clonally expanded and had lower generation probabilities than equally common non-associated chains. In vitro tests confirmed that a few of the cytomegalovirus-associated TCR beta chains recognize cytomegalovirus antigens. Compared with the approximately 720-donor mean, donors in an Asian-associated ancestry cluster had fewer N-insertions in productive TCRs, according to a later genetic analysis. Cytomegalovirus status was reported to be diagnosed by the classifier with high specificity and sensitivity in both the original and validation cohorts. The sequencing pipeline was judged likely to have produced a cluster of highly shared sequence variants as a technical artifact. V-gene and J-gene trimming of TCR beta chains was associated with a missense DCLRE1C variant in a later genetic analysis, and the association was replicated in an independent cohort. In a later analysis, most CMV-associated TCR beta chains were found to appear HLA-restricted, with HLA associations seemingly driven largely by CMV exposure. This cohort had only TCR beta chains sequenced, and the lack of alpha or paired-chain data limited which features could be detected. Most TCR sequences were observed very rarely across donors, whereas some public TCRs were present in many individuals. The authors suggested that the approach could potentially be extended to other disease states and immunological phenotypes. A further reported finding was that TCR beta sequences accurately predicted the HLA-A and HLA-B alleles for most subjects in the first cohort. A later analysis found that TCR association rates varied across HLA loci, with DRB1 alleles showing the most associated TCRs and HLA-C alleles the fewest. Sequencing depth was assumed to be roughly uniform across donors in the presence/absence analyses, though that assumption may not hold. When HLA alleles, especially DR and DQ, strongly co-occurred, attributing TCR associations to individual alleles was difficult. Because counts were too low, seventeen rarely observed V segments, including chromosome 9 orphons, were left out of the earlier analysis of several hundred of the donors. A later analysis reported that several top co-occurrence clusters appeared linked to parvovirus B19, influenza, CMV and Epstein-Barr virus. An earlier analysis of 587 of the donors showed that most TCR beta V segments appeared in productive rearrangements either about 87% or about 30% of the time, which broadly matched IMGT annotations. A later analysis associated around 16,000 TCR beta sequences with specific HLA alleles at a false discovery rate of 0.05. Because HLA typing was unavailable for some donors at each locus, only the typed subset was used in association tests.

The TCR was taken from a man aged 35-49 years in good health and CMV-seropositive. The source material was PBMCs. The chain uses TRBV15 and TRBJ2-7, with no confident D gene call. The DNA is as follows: TGTGCCACCAGCAGCCCTCTCTACGAGCAGTACTTC. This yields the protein CATSSPLYEQYF.